This T cell receptor beta chain originates from a study of T-cell memory formation after mild COVID-19. This clonotype was detected only a few times. The CDR3 runs 13 residues. Germline assignment: CDR1 SGHAT and CDR2 FQNNGV. V lost 7 bases and J 7 bases, leaving 14 bases between the germline ends. TCRdb re-analysed the 5' RACE reads in MiXCR, keeping a single row per CDR3 protein. The table includes roughly 110,000 distinct CDR3 sequences, approximately 15% detected once. The receptor was isolated from a man aged 18-30 years who had mild COVID-19 (a few samples of this study predate the infection). Cell type and time point are not known. The rearrangement links TRBV11-2 to TRBJ2-1, with D possibly TRBD2 on 6 matching bases. The sample comprised PBMCs or a T cell subset sorted from them (not recorded which). CDR3 nucleotides: TGTGCCAGCACCCCACGGGGGAGAAATGAGCAGTTCTTC. Protein product: CASTPRGRNEQFF.